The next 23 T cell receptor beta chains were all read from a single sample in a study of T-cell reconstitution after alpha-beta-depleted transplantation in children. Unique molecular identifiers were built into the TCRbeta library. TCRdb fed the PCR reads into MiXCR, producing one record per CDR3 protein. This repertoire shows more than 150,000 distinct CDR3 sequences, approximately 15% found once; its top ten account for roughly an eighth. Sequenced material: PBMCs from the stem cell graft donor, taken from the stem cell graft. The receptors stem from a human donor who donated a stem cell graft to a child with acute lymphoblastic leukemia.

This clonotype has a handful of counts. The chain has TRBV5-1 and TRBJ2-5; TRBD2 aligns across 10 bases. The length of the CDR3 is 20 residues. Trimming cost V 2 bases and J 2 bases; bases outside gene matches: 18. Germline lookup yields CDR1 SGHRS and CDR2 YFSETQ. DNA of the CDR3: TGCGCCAGCAGCTTTACATCACAGGGCTCTAGCGGGAGAGTACAAGAGACCCAGTACTTC. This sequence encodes CASSFTSQGSSGRVQETQYF.

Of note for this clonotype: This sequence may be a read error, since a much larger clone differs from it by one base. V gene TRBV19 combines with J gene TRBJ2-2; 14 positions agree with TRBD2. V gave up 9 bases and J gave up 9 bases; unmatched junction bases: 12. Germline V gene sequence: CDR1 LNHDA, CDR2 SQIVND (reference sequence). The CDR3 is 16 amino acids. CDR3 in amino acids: CASSGLAGEWAWELFF. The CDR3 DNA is TGTGCCAGCTCGGGACTAGCGGGAGAATGGGCCTGGGAGCTGTTTTTT. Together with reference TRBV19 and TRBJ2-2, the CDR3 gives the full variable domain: DGGITQSPKYLFRKEGQNVTLSCEQNLNHDAMYWYRQDPGQGLRLIYYSQIVNDFQKGDIAEGYSVSREKKESFPLTVTSAQKNPTAFYLCASSGLAGEWAWELFFGEGSRLTVL.

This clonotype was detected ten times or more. The CDR3 nucleotides are TGCAGTGCTATACCGACGAGAAGGGGGCGAGATCAGCCCCAGCATTTT. The encoded protein is CSAIPTRRGRDQPQHF. The chain combines TRBV20-1 with TRBJ1-5; TRBD1 aligns across 7 bases. Germline lookup yields CDR1 DFQATT and CDR2 SNEGSKA (reference sequence). The V segment lost 4 bases and the J segment 5 bases; nucleotides outside the gene matches: 14. CDR3 length: 16 residues.

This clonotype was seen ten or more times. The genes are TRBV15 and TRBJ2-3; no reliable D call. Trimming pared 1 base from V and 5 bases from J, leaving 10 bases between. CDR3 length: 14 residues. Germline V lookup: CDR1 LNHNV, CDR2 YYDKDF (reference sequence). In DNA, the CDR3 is TGTGCCACCAGCAGAGCAGGACCGGTAGATACGCAGTATTTT. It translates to CATSRAGPVDTQYF.

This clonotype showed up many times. CDR3 region: CAISKAGADPYEQYF. The CDR3, as DNA: TGTGCCATCAGTAAGGCTGGGGCGGACCCATACGAGCAGTACTTC. The chain uses TRBV10-3 and TRBJ2-7; TRBD1 might be the D (5 bases). V lost 5 bases and J 4 bases, leaving 18 bases between the germline ends. Germline loops: CDR1 ENHRY, CDR2 SYGVKD. This CDR3 is 15 amino acids long.

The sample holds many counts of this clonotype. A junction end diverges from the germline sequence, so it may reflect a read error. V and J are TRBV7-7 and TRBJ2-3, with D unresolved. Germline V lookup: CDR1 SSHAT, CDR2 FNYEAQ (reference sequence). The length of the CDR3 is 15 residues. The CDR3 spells CASSLGASSTDTQYF. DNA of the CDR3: TGTGCTAGCAGCTTAGGCGCTAGTTCCACAGATACGCAGTATTTT.

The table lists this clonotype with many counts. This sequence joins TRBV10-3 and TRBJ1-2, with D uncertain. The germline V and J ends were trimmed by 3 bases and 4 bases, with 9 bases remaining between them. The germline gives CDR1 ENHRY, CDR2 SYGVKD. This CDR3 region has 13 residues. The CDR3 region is CAISDGVRYGYTF. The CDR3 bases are TGTGCCATCAGTGATGGGGTCCGCTATGGCTACACCTTC.

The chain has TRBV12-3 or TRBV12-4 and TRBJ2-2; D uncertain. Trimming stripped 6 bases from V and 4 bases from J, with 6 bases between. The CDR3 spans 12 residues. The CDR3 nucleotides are TGTGCCAGCAGAATGCTCACCGGGGAGCTGTTTTTT. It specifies CASRMLTGELFF.

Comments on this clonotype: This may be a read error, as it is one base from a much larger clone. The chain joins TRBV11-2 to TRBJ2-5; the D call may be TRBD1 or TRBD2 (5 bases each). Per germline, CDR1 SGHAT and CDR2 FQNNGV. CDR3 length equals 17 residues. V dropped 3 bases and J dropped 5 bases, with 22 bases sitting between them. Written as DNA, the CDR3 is TGTGCCAGCAGCTTTGACAACGGGGCAGGGTCGGAGGAGACCCAGTACTTC. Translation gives CASSFDNGAGSEETQYF.

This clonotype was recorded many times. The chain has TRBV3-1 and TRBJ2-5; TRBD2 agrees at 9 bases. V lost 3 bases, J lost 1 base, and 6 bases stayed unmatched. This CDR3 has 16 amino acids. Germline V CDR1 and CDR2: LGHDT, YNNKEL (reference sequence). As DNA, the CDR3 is TGTGCCAGCAGCCATTGGGCGGGAGGGGTCCAAGAGACCCAGTACTTC. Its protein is CASSHWAGGVQETQYF.

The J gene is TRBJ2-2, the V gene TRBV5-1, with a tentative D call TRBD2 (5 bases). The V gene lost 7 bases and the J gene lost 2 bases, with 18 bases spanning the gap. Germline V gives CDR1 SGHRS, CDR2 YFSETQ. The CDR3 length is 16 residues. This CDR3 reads CASAEARSTNTGELFF. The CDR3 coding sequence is TGCGCCAGCGCGGAGGCGAGATCTACCAACACCGGGGAGCTGTTTTTT.

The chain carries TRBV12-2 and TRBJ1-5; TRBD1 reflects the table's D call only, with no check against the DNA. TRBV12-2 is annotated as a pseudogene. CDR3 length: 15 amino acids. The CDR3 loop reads CASRLAYRTTQPQHF. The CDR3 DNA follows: TGTGCAAGTCGCTTAGCGTACAGGACAACTCAGCCCCAGCATTTT.

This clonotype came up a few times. Here the CDR3 DNA reads TGCGCCAGCAGCATAGAGAATGAAAAACTGTTTTTT. This encodes CASSIENEKLFF. The chain uses TRBV5-1 and TRBJ1-4, with D uncertain. This CDR3 has 12 residues. Per the germline V gene, CDR1 is SGHRS and CDR2 is YFSETQ. V lost 4 bases and J 5 bases, leaving 6 bases between the germline ends.

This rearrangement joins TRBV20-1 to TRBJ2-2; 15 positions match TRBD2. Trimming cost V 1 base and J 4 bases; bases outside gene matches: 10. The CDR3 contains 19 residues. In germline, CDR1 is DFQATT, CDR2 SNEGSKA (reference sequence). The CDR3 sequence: CSARGRTSGRALRTGELFF. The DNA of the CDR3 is TGCAGTGCTAGAGGCAGGACTAGCGGGAGGGCCCTTCGCACCGGGGAGCTGTTTTTT.

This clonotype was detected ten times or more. CDR3 nucleotides: TGTGCCAGCAGCTTGGTTGGGAAACCTTCCACTGAAGCTTTCTTT. It encodes CASSLVGKPSTEAFF. The chain has TRBV5-6 and TRBJ1-1; no clear D gene. With 0 bases removed from V and 4 bases from J, the gap between germline ends came to 13 bases. This CDR3 has 15 residues. Per the germline V gene, CDR1 is SGHDT and CDR2 is YYEEEE.

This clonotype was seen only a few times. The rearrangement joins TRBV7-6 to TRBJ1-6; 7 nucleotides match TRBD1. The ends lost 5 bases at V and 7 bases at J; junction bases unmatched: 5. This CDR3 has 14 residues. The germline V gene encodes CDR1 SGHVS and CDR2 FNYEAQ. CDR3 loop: CASSRGTDNSPLHF. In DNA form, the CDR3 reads TGTGCCAGCAGCCGAGGGACAGACAATTCACCCCTCCACTTT.

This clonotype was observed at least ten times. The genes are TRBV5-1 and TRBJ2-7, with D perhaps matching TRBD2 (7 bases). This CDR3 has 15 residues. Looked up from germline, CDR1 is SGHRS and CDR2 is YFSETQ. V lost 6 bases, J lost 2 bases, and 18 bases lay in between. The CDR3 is CASTEGGVEAYEQYF. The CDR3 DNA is TGCGCCAGCACCGAAGGGGGGGTAGAGGCCTACGAGCAGTACTTC.

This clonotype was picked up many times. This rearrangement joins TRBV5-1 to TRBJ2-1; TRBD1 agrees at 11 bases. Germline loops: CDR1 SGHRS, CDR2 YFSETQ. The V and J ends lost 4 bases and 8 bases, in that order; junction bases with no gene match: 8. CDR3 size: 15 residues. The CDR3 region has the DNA TGCGCCAGCAGCCGGACGAGGGACAGGGGGGATGAGCAGTTCTTC. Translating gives CASSRTRDRGDEQFF.

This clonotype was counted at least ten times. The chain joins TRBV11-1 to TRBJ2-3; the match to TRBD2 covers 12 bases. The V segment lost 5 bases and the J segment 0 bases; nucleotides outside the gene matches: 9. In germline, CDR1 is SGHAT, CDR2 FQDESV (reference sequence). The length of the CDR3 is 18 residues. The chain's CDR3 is CASSKGLAGPTSTDTQYF. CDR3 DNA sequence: TGTGCCAGCAGCAAAGGACTAGCGGGACCAACTAGCACAGATACGCAGTATTTT.

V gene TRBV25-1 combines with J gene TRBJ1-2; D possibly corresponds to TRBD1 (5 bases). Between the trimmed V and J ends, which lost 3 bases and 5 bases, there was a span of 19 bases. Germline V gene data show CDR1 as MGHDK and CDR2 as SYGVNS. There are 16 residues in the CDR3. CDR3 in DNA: TGTGCCAGCAGTGATTCCCTAATGCAGGGAAATTATGGCTACACCTTC. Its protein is CASSDSLMQGNYGYTF.

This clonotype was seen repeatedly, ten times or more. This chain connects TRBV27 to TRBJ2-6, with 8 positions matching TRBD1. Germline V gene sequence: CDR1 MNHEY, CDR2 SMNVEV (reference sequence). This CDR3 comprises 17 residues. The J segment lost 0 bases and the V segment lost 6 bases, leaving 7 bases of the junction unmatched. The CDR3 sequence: CASRPDRALSGANVLTF. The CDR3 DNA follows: TGTGCCAGCAGACCGGACAGGGCCCTCTCTGGGGCCAACGTCCTGACTTTC. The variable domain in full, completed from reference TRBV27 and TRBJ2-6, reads EAQVTQNPRYLITVTGKKLTVTCSQNMNHEYMSWYRQDPGLGLRQIYYSMNVEVTDKGDVPEGYKVSRKEKRNFPLILESPSPNQTSLYFCASRPDRALSGANVLTFGAGSRLTVL.

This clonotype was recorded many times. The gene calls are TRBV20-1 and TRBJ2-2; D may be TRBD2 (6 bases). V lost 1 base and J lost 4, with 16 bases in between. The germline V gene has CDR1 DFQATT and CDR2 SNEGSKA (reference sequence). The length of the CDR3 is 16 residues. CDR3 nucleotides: TGCAGTGCTAGAGGGGAGGCGGGGTCGGGCACCGGGGAGCTGTTTTTT. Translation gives CSARGEAGSGTGELFF.

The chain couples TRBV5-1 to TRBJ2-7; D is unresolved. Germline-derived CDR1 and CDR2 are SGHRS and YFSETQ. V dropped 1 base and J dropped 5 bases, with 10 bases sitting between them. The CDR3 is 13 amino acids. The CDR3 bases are TGCGCCAGCAGCTTGATAGGGTACGACGAGCAGTACTTC. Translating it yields CASSLIGYDEQYF.